Below, 32 T cell receptor beta chains from the same sample are listed, as sequenced in a study of T cell responses to AZD1222 COVID-19 vaccine. Sequencing was performed with immunoSEQ multiplex PCR; in TCRdb, only in-frame clones are kept and a portion is missing. The profile shows 95,000 to 100,000 clones, about nine tenths of them singletons. Sequencing used peripheral blood, obtained 28 days after the second AZD1222 dose. The receptor set was obtained from an adult who received the AZD1222 COVID-19 vaccine.

The V and J genes are TRBV4-1 and TRBJ1-5; 7 bases match TRBD1. The CDR3 contains 18 residues. Losses at the gene ends were 1 base for V and 0 bases for J; bases not matched to a gene: 9. The V gene's germline CDR1 is MGHRA and CDR2 YSYEKL. CDR3: CASSQGGQPFNSNQPQHF. The CDR3 DNA reads as TGCGCCAGCAGCCAAGGGGGACAGCCATTCAATAGCAATCAGCCCCAGCATTTT.

The CDR3 DNA is TGTGCCAGCAGTCACTACCCTAGCGGGAGGGCCAGGACCGGGGAGCTGTTTTTT. Translation gives CASSHYPSGRARTGELFF. The chain uses TRBV7-9 and TRBJ2-2; the match to TRBD2 covers 12 bases. V dropped 6 bases and J dropped 5; count of bases not matched to a gene: 13. Germline V gives CDR1 SEHNR, CDR2 FQNEAQ (reference sequence). This CDR3 is built from 18 residues.

Only one count was recorded for this clone. J is TRBJ2-7 and V is TRBV11-2; a weak D match, TRBD2 (6 bases). Germline assignment: CDR1 SGHAT and CDR2 FQNNGV. Trimming stripped 1 base from V and 4 bases from J, with 11 bases between. The CDR3 loop spans 14 amino acids. CDR3 residues: CASSLGLVVYEQYF. CDR3 nucleotide sequence: TGTGCCAGCAGCTTAGGACTAGTAGTATACGAGCAGTACTTC.

The J gene is TRBJ1-2, the V gene TRBV30, with TRBD1 matching 11 bases. The length of the CDR3 is 15 residues. J gave up 2 bases and V 1 base, and 3 bases lay outside the gene matches. Germline V gives CDR1 GTSNPN, CDR2 SVGIG (reference sequence). CDR3 bases: TGTGCCTGGAGTGGGACAGGGGGCCGAAACTATGGCTACACCTTC. It codes for CAWSGTGGRNYGYTF.

The J gene is TRBJ2-7, the V gene TRBV10-3; 7 nucleotides match TRBD1. V lost 6 bases, J lost 3 bases, and 8 bases stayed unmatched. The CDR3 has 14 residues. Germline V gives CDR1 ENHRY, CDR2 SYGVKD. The CDR3: CAIREGGLSYEQYF. CDR3 in DNA: TGTGCCATCAGGGAAGGGGGCTTAAGCTACGAGCAGTACTTC.

This clone has more than one count but fewer than ten. This rearrangement joins TRBV7-4 to TRBJ2-2; D gene uncertain. The CDR3 totals 14 residues. Germline CDR1 is SGHVT and CDR2 is SQSDAQ. With 5 bases removed from V and 7 bases from J, the gap between germline ends came to 14 bases. For the CDR3, the DNA is TGTGCCAGCAGCCCTGCGACTCCGGGCGGGGAGCTGTTTTTT. Its translation is CASSPATPGGELFF.

V is TRBV5-4 and J is TRBJ2-2; D is unresolved. V was shortened by 3 bases and J by 0 bases, with 21 bases between the two germline ends. The CDR3 spans 19 residues. Per germline, CDR1 SGHNT and CDR2 YYREEE (reference sequence). The CDR3 nucleotides read TGTGCCAGCAGCTACGGTTTCGGATTACCACGAACGAACACCGGGGAGCTGTTTTTT. Its translation is CASSYGFGLPRTNTGELFF.

The rearrangement uses TRBV10-1 and TRBJ2-1; D unresolved. CDR3 length: 12 amino acids. V lost 3 bases and J lost 6, with 6 bases in between. The germline V gene has CDR1 WNHNN and CDR2 SYGVQD (reference sequence). CDR3 sequence (DNA): TGCGCCAGCAGTGACTTGGGCAATGAGCAGTTCTTC. This gives the protein CASSDLGNEQFF.

This clone showed up just a few times. The chain employs TRBV27 and TRBJ1-5; TRBD1 matches 10 bases. V lost 7 bases and J lost 6; bases outside the gene matches: 6. Germline CDR1 reads MNHEY; CDR2 reads SMNVEV (reference sequence). This CDR3 contains 14 residues. CDR3 sequence (DNA): TGTGCCAGCACCAAAAGGACAGGGGGTCAGCCCCAGCATTTT. It is translated as CASTKRTGGQPQHF.

The rearrangement links TRBV5-1 to TRBJ1-4; no definite D call. Between the trimmed V and J ends, which lost 0 bases and 8 bases, there was a span of 14 bases. The germline V gene has CDR1 SGHRS and CDR2 YFSETQ. This CDR3 has 15 residues. The CDR3 DNA reads TGCGCCAGCAGCTTGGTGGTGGGCTTCGAGGAAAAACTGTTTTTT. Its protein product is CASSLVVGFEEKLFF.

This clone was counted only a few times. V usage is TRBV6-5 and J usage is TRBJ2-3; D not certain. V lost 8 bases and J lost 2, with 14 bases in between. This CDR3 contains 14 residues. CDR1 is MNHEY, CDR2 SVGAGI, per germline. For the CDR3, the DNA is TGTGCCAGCGCCCTACAGCGAATCACAGATACGCAGTATTTT. This encodes CASALQRITDTQYF.

This rearrangement joins TRBV29-1 to TRBJ1-3, with no clear D. Germline loops: CDR1 SQVTM, CDR2 ANQGSEA. The CDR3 extends over 14 amino acids. Trimming took off 4 bases at V and 0 bases at J, with 10 bases between the two ends. Here the CDR3 reads CSVVESLSGNTIYF. The CDR3 DNA reads as TGCAGCGTTGTGGAGTCCCTCTCTGGAAACACCATATATTTT.

The chain links TRBV6-6 to TRBJ1-3, with 9 positions matching TRBD1. Trimming cost V 5 bases and J 0 bases; bases outside gene matches: 2. The CDR3 runs 15 residues. The germline gives CDR1 MNHNY, CDR2 SVGAGI (reference sequence). CDR3 bases: TGTGCCAGCAGTGACAGGGGGAACTCTGGAAACACCATATATTTT. Protein product: CASSDRGNSGNTIYF.

The chain employs TRBV2 and TRBJ2-1; the D is unclear. The germline gives CDR1 SNHLY, CDR2 FYNNEI. This CDR3 region has 11 residues. V was shortened by 5 bases and J by 11 bases, with 10 bases between the two germline ends. CDR3 bases: TGTGCCAGCAGTTCGACTGGGAAGCAGTTCTTC. It translates to CASSSTGKQFF.

The genes are TRBV5-1 and TRBJ2-7; weak D call: TRBD1 (6 bases). This CDR3 region has 14 residues. Germline CDR1 and CDR2: SGHRS and YFSETQ. Trimming stripped 3 bases from V and 6 bases from J, with 16 bases between. The CDR3 loop is CASSSRTAKSEQYF. CDR3 DNA sequence: TGCGCCAGCAGCTCCCGGACAGCAAAGTCCGAGCAGTACTTC.

Written as DNA, the CDR3 is TGCGCCAGCAGCTTGGGGCGGAATAACTATGGCTACACCTTC. Protein: CASSLGRNNYGYTF. V gene TRBV5-1 combines with J gene TRBJ1-2; D uncertain. Germline V gene data show CDR1 as SGHRS and CDR2 as YFSETQ. There are 14 residues in the CDR3. V was clipped by 0 bases and J by 1 base, with 7 bases between them.

The V and J genes are TRBV29-1 and TRBJ1-1; 12 bases line up with TRBD1. Looked up from germline, CDR1 is SQVTM and CDR2 is ANQGSEA. The ends lost 8 bases at V and 4 bases at J; junction bases unmatched: 11. There are 15 residues in the CDR3. The CDR3 loop is CSTGPGQGAGTEAFF. CDR3 DNA sequence: TGCAGCACGGGACCGGGACAGGGGGCTGGCACTGAAGCTTTCTTT.

This rearrangement joins TRBV7-2 to TRBJ2-7, with D possibly matching TRBD1 (5 bases). The germline CDR1 and CDR2 sequences are SGHTA and FQGNSA. CDR3 length: 15 amino acids. Trimming stripped 1 base from V and 3 bases from J, with 13 bases between. The DNA for the CDR3 is TGTGCCAGCAGCTTAGGGGTGGGGCTGATCTACGAGCAGTACTTC. Its protein product is CASSLGVGLIYEQYF.

This chain links TRBV30 with TRBJ1-2; no clear D gene. Trimming took 5 bases from V and 0 from J, leaving 7 bases between them. Looked up from germline, CDR1 is GTSNPN and CDR2 is SVGIG (reference sequence). This CDR3 contains 12 residues. CDR3 bases: TGTGCCTGGTGGGCGACTAACTATGGCTACACCTTC. The encoded protein is CAWWATNYGYTF.

This clone turned up a few times. The V and J genes are TRBV6-5 and TRBJ2-5, with D possibly being TRBD2 (6 bases). The CDR3 length is 13 residues. The V end was cut by 7 bases, the J end by 2 bases, with 11 bases between. Germline CDR1 MNHEY, CDR2 SVGAGI. The DNA for the CDR3 is TGTGCCAGCACCCGGGACTTACAAGAGACCCAGTACTTC. It translates to CASTRDLQETQYF.

V gene TRBV5-1 combines with J gene TRBJ2-3, with D tentatively TRBD1 or TRBD2 (5 bases each). The germline V gene has CDR1 SGHRS and CDR2 YFSETQ. V lost 1 base and J 6 bases, leaving 15 bases between the germline ends. This CDR3 has 15 amino acids. CDR3 sequence reads: CASSLPRADSDTQYF. CDR3 coding DNA: TGCGCCAGCAGCTTGCCGCGGGCCGACAGTGATACGCAGTATTTT.

This sequence joins TRBV6-4 and TRBJ1-2; D not resolved. This CDR3 has 13 amino acids. Trimming stripped 2 bases from V and 4 bases from J, with 8 bases between. The germline V gene has CDR1 MRHNA and CDR2 SNTAGT. CDR3 DNA sequence: TGTGCCAGCAGTGACGGCATGGGCTATGGCTACACCTTC. Translating gives CASSDGMGYGYTF.

The chain employs TRBV10-3 and TRBJ2-3; no clear D gene. The CDR3 has 16 amino acids. V was trimmed by 4 bases and J by 0 bases, leaving 14 bases between them. Germline V gene sequence: CDR1 ENHRY, CDR2 SYGVKD. The CDR3 spells CAISGSSSTSTDTQYF. CDR3 bases: TGTGCCATCAGTGGATCTTCTAGTACTAGCACAGATACGCAGTATTTT.

This clone was found a few times. The V and J genes are TRBV7-9 and TRBJ2-5; TRBD2 matches 8 bases. The CDR3 runs to 15 residues. Germline V gene data show CDR1 as SEHNR and CDR2 as FQNEAQ (reference sequence). J was trimmed by 5 bases and V by 2 bases; bases with no gene match: 7. The DNA for the CDR3 is TGTGCCAGCAGCTTAACGCGGGAGGAGTTTGAGACCCAGTACTTC. Amino acid sequence: CASSLTREEFETQYF.

This clone has only a few counts. The rearrangement joins TRBV6-5 to TRBJ2-4; maybe TRBD2 (5 bases). There are 15 residues in the CDR3. Germline V lookup: CDR1 MNHEY, CDR2 SVGAGI. V gave up 6 bases and J gave up 2 bases, with 14 bases separating them. The CDR3 sequence is CASRYASSTKNIQYF. CDR3 DNA: TGTGCCAGCAGATATGCTAGCAGTACCAAAAACATTCAGTACTTC.

The V and J genes are TRBV12-3 or TRBV12-4 and TRBJ2-5; D call uncertain. This CDR3 comprises 11 residues. The ends were cut back, 6 bases at V and 3 bases at J, with 5 bases in the middle. DNA for the CDR3: TGTGCCAGCAGCCCCAAAGAGACCCAGTACTTC. Its translation: CASSPKETQYF.

CDR3 in amino acids: CASRGATPEPEAFF. As DNA, the CDR3 is TGTGCCAGCAGGGGAGCCACACCCGAGCCTGAAGCTTTCTTT. The V gene is TRBV5-6, the J gene TRBJ1-1; D is uncertain. V was pared by 5 bases and J by 6 bases, with 17 bases between. The germline V gene encodes CDR1 SGHDT and CDR2 YYEEEE. There are 14 residues in the CDR3.

This clone was seen just once. V usage is TRBV7-9 and J usage is TRBJ1-4, with D possibly TRBD1 on 5 matching bases. V dropped 5 bases and J dropped 3 bases, with 13 bases sitting between them. The CDR3 covers 15 residues. Germline V CDR1 and CDR2: SEHNR, FQNEAQ (reference sequence). The CDR3 spells CASSIIGAPNEKLFF. For the CDR3, the DNA is TGTGCCAGCAGCATTATAGGGGCCCCTAATGAAAAACTGTTTTTT.

This chain links TRBV30 with TRBJ1-2; D is unclear. The V and J ends lost 2 bases and 8 bases respectively, with 15 bases between them. CDR3 size: 13 residues. Per germline, CDR1 GTSNPN and CDR2 SVGIG (reference sequence). The CDR3 DNA follows: TGTGCCTGGAGTTTAGAGGGCCGAGGGGGCTACACCTTC. It is translated as CAWSLEGRGGYTF.

This chain links TRBV30 with TRBJ1-1; D is undetermined. The CDR3 has 13 amino acids. CDR1 is GTSNPN and CDR2 is SVGIG in the germline V gene (reference sequence). Trimming left V 3 bases short and J 2 bases short, with 10 bases between. CDR3 sequence reads: CAWSPDHNTEAFF. CDR3 in DNA: TGTGCCTGGAGCCCGGACCATAACACTGAAGCTTTCTTT.

The rearrangement links TRBV5-1 to TRBJ2-5; 8 bases align to TRBD1. The germline V gene has CDR1 SGHRS and CDR2 YFSETQ. This CDR3 is built from 16 residues. V shed 4 bases, J shed 0 bases, and the junction held 8 bases outside the gene matches. This chain's CDR3 is CASSLGQGLYQETQYF. Written as DNA, the CDR3 is TGCGCCAGCAGCCTAGGACAGGGCCTGTACCAAGAGACCCAGTACTTC. Supplemented by reference TRBV5-1 and TRBJ2-5, the full variable domain reads KAGVTQTPRYLIKTRGQQVTLSCSPISGHRSVSWYQQTPGQGLQFLFEYFSETQRNKGNFPGRFSGRQFSNSRSEMNVSTLELGDSALYLCASSLGQGLYQETQYFGPGTRLLVL.

The gene calls are TRBV24-1 and TRBJ1-5, with D uncertain. The CDR3 has 14 residues. V gave up 6 bases and J gave up 4 bases, with 12 bases separating them. The germline V gene has CDR1 KGHDR and CDR2 SFDVKD. Here the CDR3 DNA reads TGTGCCACCAGTACGGCAGGTGAAAATCAGCCCCAGCATTTT. As protein: CATSTAGENQPQHF.